The rows below give T cell receptor beta chains drawn from one sample of a study of T cell repertoires in cytomegalovirus infection. TCRdb re-called the reads with MiXCR, one entry per CDR3 protein. The sample carries around 260,000 distinct CDR3 sequences, approximately 9.1% recorded once. The sequenced material came from PBMCs. The receptors here all came from a human donor in good health (CMV status not recorded). Some clones in this sample may be carry-over from other donors' samples. CDR3s include the opening cysteine and the closing phenylalanine or tryptophan. A D gene is named only where the DNA matches it firmly. Some rows have no size entry. The others give once, few or many, or a class for an expanded clone.

TRBJ1-1 - TRBV28 - CAIEQFREAFF TGTGCCATCGAGCAATTCCGTGAAGCTTTCTTT
TRBJ1-1 - TRBV7-2 many CASSLSEFTEAFF TGTGCCAGCAGCTTATCGGAATTCACTGAAGCTTTCTTT
TRBJ2-7 - TRBV7-8 - CASSLEQGGSTYEQYF TGTGCCAGCAGCTTAGAGCAGGGAGGAAGCACCTACGAGCAGTACTTC
TRBJ1-1 - TRBV28 - CASSAEGGLRPEAFF TGTGCCAGCAGTGCGGAGGGCGGGCTCAGGCCTGAAGCTTTCTTT
TRBJ2-7 - TRBV7-9 many CASSLALGTPPYEQYF TGTGCCAGCAGCTTAGCCCTCGGAACACCCCCCTACGAGCAGTACTTC
TRBJ2-3 TRBD2 TRBV20-1 - CSARSATSLDTQYF TGCAGTGCTAGATCCGCGACTAGCTTAGATACGCAGTATTTT
TRBJ2-7 - TRBV11-2 many CASSQSEYEQYF TGTGCCAGCAGCCAATCAGAATACGAGCAGTACTTC
TRBJ1-5 - TRBV19 - CASSIRVDNQPQHF TGTGCCAGTAGCATTCGGGTCGACAATCAGCCCCAGCATTTT
TRBJ2-1 TRBD2 TRBV20-1 - CSARTSFGRDYNEQFF TGCAGTGCTAGAACTAGCTTCGGGAGGGACTACAATGAGCAGTTCTTC
TRBJ1-1 - TRBV12-5 few CASQGMRTEAFF TGTGCTTCCCAGGGGATGAGGACTGAAGCTTTCTTT
TRBJ2-7 TRBD2 TRBV6-5 many CASRVAGTSLTYEQYF TGTGCCAGCAGAGTCGCCGGGACTAGCCTTACCTACGAGCAGTACTTC
TRBJ2-3 TRBD2 TRBV7-3 once CASSSQGLVGGTDTQYF TGTGCCAGCAGCTCCCAAGGACTAGTGGGGGGCACAGATACGCAGTATTTT
TRBJ2-1 TRBD2 TRBV28 few CASYSGGHPSFF TGTGCCAGTTATAGCGGGGGGCATCCCTCGTTCTTC
TRBJ2-5 - TRBV14 few CASSQWGRGSETQYF TGTGCCAGCAGCCAGTGGGGCAGGGGCAGCGAGACCCAGTACTTC
TRBJ1-2 - TRBV7-2 many CASSLAVGQNYGYTF TGTGCCAGCAGCTTAGCGGTAGGACAGAACTATGGCTACACCTTC
TRBJ2-3 TRBD1 TRBV7-2 many CASSLGQGSTDTQYF TGTGCCAGCAGCTTAGGACAGGGGTCCACAGATACGCAGTATTTT
TRBJ1-2 - TRBV29-1 few CSVLSGGGYTF TGCAGCGTTTTGAGTGGGGGAGGCTACACCTTC
TRBJ2-7 - TRBV12-3/TRBV12-4 - CASSLKSGAPGHEQYF TGTGCCAGCAGTTTAAAGTCGGGGGCCCCTGGCCACGAGCAGTACTTC
TRBJ1-6 - TRBV14 - CASSQDMVWASDNSPLHF TGTGCCAGCAGCCAAGATATGGTATGGGCTTCCGATAATTCACCCCTCCACTTT
TRBJ2-2 - TRBV25-1 few CASSDVANTGELFF TGTGCCAGCAGTGATGTGGCGAACACCGGGGAGCTGTTTTTT
TRBJ1-1 - TRBV7-2 few CASSLDIGRQEAEAFF TGTGCCAGCAGCTTAGACATAGGCAGACAAGAAGCTGAAGCTTTCTTT
TRBJ2-7 - TRBV4-3 many CASSQVISRGLYEQYF TGCGCCAGCAGCCAAGTGATTAGTCGGGGACTCTACGAGCAGTACTTC
TRBJ1-1 - TRBV7-9 few CASSPDPRGTEAFF TGTGCCAGCAGCCCGGACCCCCGCGGCACTGAAGCTTTCTTT
TRBJ1-4 - TRBV28 many CASSLFPGLGLETNEKLFF TGTGCCAGCAGTCTTTTCCCGGGACTTGGCCTTGAAACTAATGAAAAACTGTTTTTT
TRBJ2-7 - TRBV6-5 few CASNPWPIVGGEGYEQYF TGTGCCAGCAACCCCTGGCCTATAGTAGGGGGAGAGGGCTACGAGCAGTACTTC
TRBJ1-6 TRBD1 TRBV6-5 many CASSPSDRAYSPLHF TGTGCCAGCAGTCCATCGGACAGGGCATATTCACCCCTCCACTTT
TRBJ2-1 TRBD1 TRBV7-2 - CASSLALGQGVNEQFF TGTGCCAGCAGCTTAGCGCTGGGACAGGGAGTGAATGAGCAGTTCTTC
TRBJ1-1 - TRBV10-3 few CAISERGYTEAFF TGTGCCATCAGTGAGAGGGGGTACACTGAAGCTTTCTTT
TRBJ2-3 - TRBV6-2/TRBV6-3 many CASTSVLGGDTQYF TGTGCCAGCACCAGCGTCCTTGGAGGAGATACGCAGTATTTT